These T cell receptor beta chains were read from a single sample in a study of cytomegalovirus exposure and HLA in healthy donors. The table came from immunoSEQ multiplex PCR; TCRdb's copy has only in-frame clones and leaves some out. The data contain more than 90,000 clones, roughly 79% of them singletons. Input material: PBMCs. The receptors were gathered from a woman in her 70s in good health and CMV-seropositive. The CDR3 runs from the conserved cysteine through the conserved F or W. Each record gives: CDR3 protein, CDR3 DNA, clone size, CDR3 length, V gene, D gene, J gene. D genes are given only for firm matches. Clone size, where shown, is once, few, many, or a class for clones that have expanded.

CDR3 protein: CAWSATRPGANVLTF; CDR3 DNA: TGTGCCTGGAGTGCGACCAGGCCCGGGGCCAACGTCCTGACTTTC; clone size: NA; CDR3 length: 15; V gene: TRBV30; D gene: NA; J gene: TRBJ2-6
CDR3 protein: CASTLLTPGTGINEQFF; CDR3 DNA: TGTGCCAGCACTCTTTTAACTCCCGGGACAGGGATTAATGAGCAGTTCTTC; clone size: NA; CDR3 length: 17; V gene: TRBV27; D gene: TRBD1; J gene: TRBJ2-1
CDR3 protein: CASSLPGLAGVGGTDTQYF; CDR3 DNA: TGTGCCAGCAGTTTACCGGGACTAGCGGGAGTGGGTGGCACAGATACGCAGTATTTT; clone size: NA; CDR3 length: 19; V gene: TRBV7-6; D gene: TRBD2; J gene: TRBJ2-3
CDR3 protein: CASLTQGTEAFF; CDR3 DNA: TGTGCCAGCTTGACGCAGGGCACTGAAGCTTTCTTT; clone size: NA; CDR3 length: 12; V gene: TRBV6-5; D gene: NA; J gene: TRBJ1-1
CDR3 protein: CASSQESGIHQPQHF; CDR3 DNA: TGTGCCAGCAGCCAAGAGTCGGGGATTCATCAGCCCCAGCATTTT; clone size: NA; CDR3 length: 15; V gene: TRBV4-2; D gene: NA; J gene: TRBJ1-5
CDR3 protein: CASSLTSFSGNTIYF; CDR3 DNA: TGTGCCAGCAGCTTAACCAGTTTCTCTGGAAACACCATATATTTT; clone size: NA; CDR3 length: 15; V gene: TRBV5-8; D gene: NA; J gene: TRBJ1-3
CDR3 protein: CASSIGSSGSRYEQYF; CDR3 DNA: TGTGCCAGTAGTATTGGTTCTAGCGGGAGCAGGTACGAGCAGTACTTC; clone size: NA; CDR3 length: 16; V gene: TRBV19; D gene: TRBD2; J gene: TRBJ2-7
CDR3 protein: CSVDWQQETQYF; CDR3 DNA: TGCAGCGTTGACTGGCAGCAAGAGACCCAGTACTTC; clone size: NA; CDR3 length: 12; V gene: TRBV29-1; D gene: NA; J gene: TRBJ2-5
CDR3 protein: CASTSGDTQYF; CDR3 DNA: TGTGCCAGCACCTCAGGGGATACGCAGTATTTT; clone size: few; CDR3 length: 11; V gene: TRBV6-6; D gene: NA; J gene: TRBJ2-3
CDR3 protein: CASSLVAGEQFF; CDR3 DNA: TGTGCCAGCAGCTTAGTAGCTGGTGAGCAGTTCTTC; clone size: NA; CDR3 length: 12; V gene: TRBV7-9; D gene: NA; J gene: TRBJ2-1
CDR3 protein: CASSLELAGYNEQFF; CDR3 DNA: TGCGCCAGCAGCTTGGAACTAGCGGGTTACAATGAGCAGTTCTTC; clone size: NA; CDR3 length: 15; V gene: TRBV5-1; D gene: TRBD2; J gene: TRBJ2-1
CDR3 protein: CASSPDHGGALEAFF; CDR3 DNA: TGTGCCAGCAGCCCCGACCATGGGGGCGCACTGGAAGCTTTCTTT; clone size: NA; CDR3 length: 15; V gene: TRBV5-4; D gene: NA; J gene: TRBJ1-1